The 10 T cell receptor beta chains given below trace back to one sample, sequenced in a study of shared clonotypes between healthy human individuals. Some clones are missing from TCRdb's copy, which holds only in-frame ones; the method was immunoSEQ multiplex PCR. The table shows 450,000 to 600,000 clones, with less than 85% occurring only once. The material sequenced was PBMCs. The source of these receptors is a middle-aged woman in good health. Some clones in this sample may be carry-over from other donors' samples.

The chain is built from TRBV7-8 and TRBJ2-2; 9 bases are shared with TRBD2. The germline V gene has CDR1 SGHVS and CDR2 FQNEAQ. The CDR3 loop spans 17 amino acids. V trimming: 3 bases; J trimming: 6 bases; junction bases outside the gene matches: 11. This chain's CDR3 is CASSLRLLAGESGELFF. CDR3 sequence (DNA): TGTGCCAGCAGCTTGAGACTCTTAGCGGGAGAGTCCGGGGAGCTGTTTTTT.

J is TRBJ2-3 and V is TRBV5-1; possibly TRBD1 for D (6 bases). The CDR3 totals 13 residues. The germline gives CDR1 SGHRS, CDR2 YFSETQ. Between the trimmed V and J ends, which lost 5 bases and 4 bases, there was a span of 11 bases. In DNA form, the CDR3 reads TGCGCCAGCAGAGAACAGGGATCAGATACGCAGTATTTT. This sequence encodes CASREQGSDTQYF. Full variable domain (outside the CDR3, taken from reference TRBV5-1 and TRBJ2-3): KAGVTQTPRYLIKTRGQQVTLSCSPISGHRSVSWYQQTPGQGLQFLFEYFSETQRNKGNFPGRFSGRQFSNSRSEMNVSTLELGDSALYLCASREQGSDTQYFGPGTRLTVL.

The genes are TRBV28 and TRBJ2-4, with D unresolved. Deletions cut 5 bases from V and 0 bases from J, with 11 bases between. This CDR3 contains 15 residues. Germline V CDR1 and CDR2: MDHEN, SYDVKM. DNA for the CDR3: TGTGCCAGCAGTACGAAAATGCTAGCCAAAAACATTCAGTACTTC. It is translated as CASSTKMLAKNIQYF.

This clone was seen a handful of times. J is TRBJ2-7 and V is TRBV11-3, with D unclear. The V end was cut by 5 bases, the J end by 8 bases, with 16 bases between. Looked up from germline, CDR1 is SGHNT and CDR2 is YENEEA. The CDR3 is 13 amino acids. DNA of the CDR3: TGTGCCAGCAGCATATTCTCCTCCGGACAGCAGTACTTC. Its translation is CASSIFSSGQQYF. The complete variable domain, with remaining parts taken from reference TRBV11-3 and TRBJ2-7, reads EAGVVQSPRYKIIEKKQPVAFWCNPISGHNTLYWYLQNLGQGPELLIRYENEEAVDDSQLPKDRFSAERLKGVDSTLKIQPAELGDSAVYLCASSIFSSGQQYFGPGTRLTVT.

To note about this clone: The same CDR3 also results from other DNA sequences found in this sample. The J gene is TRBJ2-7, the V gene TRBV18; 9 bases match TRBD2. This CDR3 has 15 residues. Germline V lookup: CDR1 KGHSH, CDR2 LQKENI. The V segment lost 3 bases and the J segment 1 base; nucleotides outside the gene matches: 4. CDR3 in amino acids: CASSPSGRGSYEQYF. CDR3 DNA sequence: TGTGCCAGCTCACCTAGCGGGAGAGGTTCCTACGAGCAGTACTTC.

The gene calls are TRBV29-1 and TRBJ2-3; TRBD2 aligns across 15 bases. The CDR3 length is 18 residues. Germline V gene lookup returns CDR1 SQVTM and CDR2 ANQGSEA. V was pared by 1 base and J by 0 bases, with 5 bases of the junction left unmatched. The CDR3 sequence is CSVEGTSGRAGSTDTQYF. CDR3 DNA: TGCAGCGTTGAAGGGACTAGCGGGAGGGCCGGGAGCACAGATACGCAGTATTTT.

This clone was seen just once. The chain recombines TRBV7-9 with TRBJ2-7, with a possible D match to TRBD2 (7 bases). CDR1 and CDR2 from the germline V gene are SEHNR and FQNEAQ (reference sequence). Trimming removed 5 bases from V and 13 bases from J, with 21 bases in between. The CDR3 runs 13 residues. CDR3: CASSQGSAGLVYF. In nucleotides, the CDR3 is TGTGCCAGCAGCCAGGGGTCAGCGGGACTCGTCTACTTC.

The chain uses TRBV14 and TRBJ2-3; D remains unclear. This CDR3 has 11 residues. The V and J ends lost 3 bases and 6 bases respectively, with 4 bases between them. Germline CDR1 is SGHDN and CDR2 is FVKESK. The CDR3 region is CASSQMDTQYF. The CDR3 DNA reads TGTGCCAGCAGCCAGATGGATACGCAGTATTTT.

CDR3 residues: CASSESGLAGGGQETQYF. CDR3 bases: TGCGCCAGCAGTGAGTCCGGACTAGCGGGAGGAGGGCAAGAGACCCAGTACTTC. The chain recombines TRBV10-2 with TRBJ2-5; 14 bases are shared with TRBD2. CDR1 WSHSY and CDR2 SAAADI come from the germline V gene. V trimming: 0 bases; J trimming: 2 bases; junction bases outside the gene matches: 5. The CDR3 length is 18 residues.

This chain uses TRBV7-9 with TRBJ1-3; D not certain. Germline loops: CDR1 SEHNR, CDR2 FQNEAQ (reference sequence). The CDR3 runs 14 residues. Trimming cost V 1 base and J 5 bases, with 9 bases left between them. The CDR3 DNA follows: TGTGCCAGCAGCTTAGGAGTCCGGAGAAACACCATATATTTT. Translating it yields CASSLGVRRNTIYF. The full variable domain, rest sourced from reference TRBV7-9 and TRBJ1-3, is DTGVSQNPRHKITKRGQNVTFRCDPISEHNRLYWYRQTLGQGPEFLTYFQNEAQLEKSRLLSDRFSAERPKGSFSTLEIQRTEQGDSAMYLCASSLGVRRNTIYFGEGSWLTVV.